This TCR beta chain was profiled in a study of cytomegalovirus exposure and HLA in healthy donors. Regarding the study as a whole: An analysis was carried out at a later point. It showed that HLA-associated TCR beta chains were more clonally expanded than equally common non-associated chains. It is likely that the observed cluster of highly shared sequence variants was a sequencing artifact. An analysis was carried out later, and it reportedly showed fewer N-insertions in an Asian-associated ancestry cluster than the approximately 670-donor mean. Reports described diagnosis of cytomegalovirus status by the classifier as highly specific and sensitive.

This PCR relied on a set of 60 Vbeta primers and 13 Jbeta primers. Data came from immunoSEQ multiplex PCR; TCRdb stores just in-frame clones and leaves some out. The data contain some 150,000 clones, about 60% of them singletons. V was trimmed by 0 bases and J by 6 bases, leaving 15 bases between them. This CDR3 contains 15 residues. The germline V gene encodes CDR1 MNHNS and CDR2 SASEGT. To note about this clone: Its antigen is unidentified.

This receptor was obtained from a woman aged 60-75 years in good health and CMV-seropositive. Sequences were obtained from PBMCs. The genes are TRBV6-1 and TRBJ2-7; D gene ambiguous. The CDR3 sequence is CASSEANRRYGEQYF. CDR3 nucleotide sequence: TGTGCCAGCAGTGAAGCAAACAGAAGATACGGCGAGCAGTACTTC.